A selection of T cell receptor beta chains follows, all from one sample in a study of technical replicates of blood from several donors. Profiling relied on immunoSEQ multiplex PCR, and the TCRdb table lists in-frame clones only, not all of them. The sample contains about 70,000 clones, about 94% of which appear only once. Sequenced: T cells isolated from PBMCs. All receptors come from a human donor in good health. CDR3s include the opening cysteine and the closing phenylalanine or tryptophan. The D gene is left open where the match is weak. For some rows the clone size is stated as once, few or many, or as a class when expanded; others skip it.

d_call: .; j_call: TRBJ2-6; clone_size: .; v_call: TRBV5-1; cdr3_aa: CASSLDGAGANVLTF; cdr3_nt: TGCGCCAGCAGCTTGGATGGGGCCGGGGCCAACGTCCTGACTTTC
d_call: .; j_call: TRBJ2-3; clone_size: .; v_call: TRBV18; cdr3_aa: CASSLGVWRTDTQYF; cdr3_nt: TGTGCCAGCTCACTAGGGGTTTGGCGCACAGATACGCAGTATTTT
d_call: .; j_call: TRBJ1-2; clone_size: .; v_call: TRBV7-3; cdr3_aa: CAIWVHKTGNYGYTF; cdr3_nt: TGTGCCATCTGGGTCCACAAGACAGGCAACTATGGCTACACCTTC
d_call: TRBD2; j_call: TRBJ2-1; clone_size: .; v_call: TRBV4-3; cdr3_aa: CASSQVGTSGYNEQFF; cdr3_nt: TGCGCCAGCAGCCAAGTTGGGACTAGCGGATACAATGAGCAGTTCTTC
d_call: TRBD1; j_call: TRBJ1-4; clone_size: few; v_call: TRBV14; cdr3_aa: CASSQGSVGQGFYEKLFF; cdr3_nt: TGTGCCAGCAGCCAAGGGTCCGTTGGACAGGGATTTTATGAAAAACTGTTTTTT
d_call: .; j_call: TRBJ2-3; clone_size: .; v_call: TRBV7-2; cdr3_aa: CASSPRPSQRADTQYF; cdr3_nt: TGTGCCAGCAGCCCCAGACCCTCCCAGAGGGCAGATACGCAGTATTTT
d_call: TRBD2; j_call: TRBJ2-7; clone_size: .; v_call: TRBV6-5; cdr3_aa: CASSYGLAGLSYEQYF; cdr3_nt: TGTGCCAGCAGTTACGGGCTAGCGGGTCTCTCCTACGAGCAGTACTTC
d_call: .; j_call: TRBJ2-5; clone_size: .; v_call: TRBV4-3; cdr3_aa: CASSQGVSFQETQYF; cdr3_nt: TGCGCCAGCAGCCAAGGTGTTAGTTTCCAAGAGACCCAGTACTTC
d_call: .; j_call: TRBJ1-1; clone_size: few; v_call: TRBV27; cdr3_aa: CASSLRGAEAFF; cdr3_nt: TGTGCCAGCAGTCTTCGCGGGGCTGAAGCTTTCTTT
d_call: TRBD1; j_call: TRBJ1-5; clone_size: once; v_call: TRBV6-5; cdr3_aa: CASSQTGGYQPQHF; cdr3_nt: TGTGCCAGCAGTCAGACAGGGGGCTATCAGCCCCAGCATTTT
d_call: .; j_call: TRBJ2-2; clone_size: .; v_call: TRBV7-8; cdr3_aa: CASSLYARAGTGELFF; cdr3_nt: TGTGCCAGCAGCTTATACGCGCGGGCGGGAACCGGGGAGCTGTTTTTT
d_call: .; j_call: TRBJ2-2; clone_size: .; v_call: TRBV6-5; cdr3_aa: CASSFTGELFF; cdr3_nt: TGTGCCAGCAGCTTCACCGGGGAGCTGTTTTTT
d_call: TRBD1; j_call: TRBJ2-2; clone_size: .; v_call: TRBV23-1; cdr3_aa: CASSRTARDRGNTGELFF; cdr3_nt: TGCGCCAGCAGTCGCACCGCCAGGGACAGGGGTAACACCGGGGAGCTGTTTTTT
d_call: .; j_call: TRBJ1-2; clone_size: .; v_call: TRBV7-3; cdr3_aa: CASSPLGGAGYGYTF; cdr3_nt: TGTGCCAGCAGCCCTCTAGGGGGGGCAGGGTATGGCTACACCTTC
d_call: .; j_call: TRBJ1-1; clone_size: once; v_call: TRBV6-1; cdr3_aa: CASLGQPGTEAFF; cdr3_nt: TGTGCCAGCCTTGGACAGCCGGGCACTGAAGCTTTCTTT
d_call: .; j_call: TRBJ2-5; clone_size: .; v_call: TRBV19; cdr3_aa: CASSIEASVRLRETQYF; cdr3_nt: TGTGCCAGTAGTATAGAGGCTAGCGTCCGACTAAGAGAGACCCAGTACTTC
d_call: .; j_call: TRBJ1-5; clone_size: once; v_call: TRBV27; cdr3_aa: CASRPHGEGQPQHF; cdr3_nt: TGTGCCAGCAGGCCACACGGCGAGGGTCAGCCCCAGCATTTT
d_call: .; j_call: TRBJ1-2; clone_size: once; v_call: TRBV27; cdr3_aa: CATTGTGYGGYTF; cdr3_nt: TGTGCCACGACCGGCACGGGGTACGGTGGCTACACCTTC
d_call: .; j_call: TRBJ2-5; clone_size: .; v_call: TRBV4-3; cdr3_aa: CASSQGSMGAWRTQYF; cdr3_nt: TGCGCCAGCAGCCAAGGATCTATGGGAGCCTGGCGGACCCAGTACTTC
d_call: .; j_call: TRBJ1-3; clone_size: .; v_call: TRBV9; cdr3_aa: CASSVALGVSGNTIYF; cdr3_nt: TGTGCCAGCAGCGTAGCTCTCGGAGTCTCTGGAAACACCATATATTTT
d_call: .; j_call: TRBJ2-3; clone_size: .; v_call: TRBV5-5; cdr3_aa: CASSPDRTDLSTDTQYF; cdr3_nt: TGTGCCAGCAGCCCGGACAGAACGGACTTAAGCACAGATACGCAGTATTTT
d_call: TRBD1; j_call: TRBJ2-1; clone_size: .; v_call: TRBV6-1; cdr3_aa: CASSEYGTGSYNEQFF; cdr3_nt: TGTGCCAGCAGTGAATATGGGACAGGCTCCTACAATGAGCAGTTCTTC
d_call: .; j_call: TRBJ1-1; clone_size: .; v_call: TRBV9; cdr3_aa: CASSVQNTEAFF; cdr3_nt: TGTGCCAGCAGCGTTCAGAACACTGAAGCTTTCTTT
d_call: TRBD2; j_call: TRBJ2-1; clone_size: .; v_call: TRBV10-3; cdr3_aa: CAIWEAGGLTYNEQFF; cdr3_nt: TGTGCCATTTGGGAAGCGGGAGGGTTGACCTACAATGAGCAGTTCTTC
d_call: .; j_call: TRBJ2-1; clone_size: .; v_call: TRBV7-6; cdr3_aa: CASSLVSGREARWAGYNEQFF; cdr3_nt: TGTGCCAGCAGCTTAGTGTCTGGCAGGGAAGCAAGGTGGGCCGGCTACAATGAGCAGTTCTTC
d_call: TRBD1; j_call: TRBJ2-7; clone_size: .; v_call: TRBV27; cdr3_aa: CASSSTSETGYDEQYF; cdr3_nt: TGTGCCAGCAGTTCGACCTCCGAGACAGGGTATGACGAGCAGTACTTC
d_call: TRBD2; j_call: TRBJ2-5; clone_size: .; v_call: TRBV6-1; cdr3_aa: CASSELTSDQETQYF; cdr3_nt: TGTGCCAGCAGTGAACTCACTAGCGACCAAGAGACCCAGTACTTC
d_call: TRBD2; j_call: TRBJ2-3; clone_size: .; v_call: TRBV28; cdr3_aa: CASSHRTSGSRMDTQYF; cdr3_nt: TGTGCCAGCAGTCACCGGACTAGCGGGAGCAGGATGGATACGCAGTATTTT
d_call: .; j_call: TRBJ1-2; clone_size: .; v_call: TRBV6-5; cdr3_aa: CASSIRQGPYGYTF; cdr3_nt: TGTGCCAGTTCTATTCGGCAGGGTCCCTATGGCTACACCTTC
d_call: TRBD1; j_call: TRBJ2-1; clone_size: .; v_call: TRBV9; cdr3_aa: CASSVYRGNEQFF; cdr3_nt: TGTGCCAGCAGCGTTTACAGGGGCAATGAGCAGTTCTTC
d_call: TRBD2; j_call: TRBJ2-7; clone_size: .; v_call: TRBV5-4; cdr3_aa: CASSSRGGPYEQYF; cdr3_nt: TGTGCCAGCAGCTCACGGGGGGGGCCCTACGAGCAGTACTTC
d_call: TRBD2; j_call: TRBJ2-7; clone_size: few; v_call: TRBV9; cdr3_aa: CASSVGKRGISYEQYF; cdr3_nt: TGTGCCAGCAGCGTAGGAAAGCGGGGTATCTCCTACGAGCAGTACTTC
d_call: .; j_call: TRBJ2-3; clone_size: .; v_call: TRBV13; cdr3_aa: CASSSARVTDTQYF; cdr3_nt: TGTGCCAGCAGTTCCGCCAGGGTGACAGATACGCAGTATTTT
d_call: .; j_call: TRBJ2-3; clone_size: .; v_call: TRBV14; cdr3_aa: CASSQTLSTDTQYF; cdr3_nt: TGTGCCAGCAGCCAAACTTTGTCCACAGATACGCAGTATTTT
d_call: TRBD1; j_call: TRBJ2-7; clone_size: once; v_call: TRBV19; cdr3_aa: CASSPLDRGAYEQYF; cdr3_nt: TGTGCCAGTAGCCCTCTCGACAGGGGAGCGTACGAGCAGTACTTC
d_call: .; j_call: TRBJ1-2; clone_size: .; v_call: TRBV9; cdr3_aa: CASSVGPHQRGYTF; cdr3_nt: TGTGCCAGCAGCGTAGGGCCCCACCAACGTGGCTACACCTTC
d_call: TRBD1; j_call: TRBJ1-2; clone_size: .; v_call: TRBV5-1; cdr3_aa: CASSSGTAGSYGYTF; cdr3_nt: TGCGCCAGCAGCTCCGGGACAGCCGGTAGCTATGGCTACACCTTC
d_call: TRBD1; j_call: TRBJ2-6; clone_size: once; v_call: TRBV30; cdr3_aa: CAWTGGSGGANVLTF; cdr3_nt: TGTGCCTGGACAGGGGGCTCAGGAGGGGCCAACGTCCTGACTTTC
d_call: TRBD1; j_call: TRBJ2-7; clone_size: .; v_call: TRBV5-1; cdr3_aa: CASKGSGTGSYEQYF; cdr3_nt: TGCGCCAGCAAAGGGTCTGGGACAGGCTCCTACGAGCAGTACTTC
d_call: .; j_call: TRBJ2-7; clone_size: .; v_call: TRBV18; cdr3_aa: CASSQPGGVKGSYEQYF; cdr3_nt: TGTGCCAGCTCACAGCCAGGAGGGGTAAAGGGCTCCTACGAGCAGTACTTC
d_call: .; j_call: TRBJ1-1; clone_size: .; v_call: TRBV5-6; cdr3_aa: CASSFSSNTEAFF; cdr3_nt: TGTGCCAGCAGCTTTAGCTCGAACACTGAAGCTTTCTTT
d_call: TRBD2; j_call: TRBJ2-7; clone_size: .; v_call: TRBV6-5; cdr3_aa: CASSRLAGVGEQYF; cdr3_nt: TGTGCCAGCAGTAGACTAGCGGGAGTGGGAGAGCAGTACTTC
d_call: TRBD1; j_call: TRBJ2-7; clone_size: .; v_call: TRBV28; cdr3_aa: CASSWTGVYEQYF; cdr3_nt: TGTGCCAGCAGTTGGACAGGAGTCTACGAGCAGTACTTC
d_call: .; j_call: TRBJ1-1; clone_size: .; v_call: TRBV5-1; cdr3_aa: CASSRDANSMNTEAFF; cdr3_nt: TGCGCCAGCAGCAGAGATGCCAACAGTATGAACACTGAAGCTTTCTTT
d_call: .; j_call: TRBJ1-2; clone_size: .; v_call: TRBV7-3; cdr3_aa: CASSPGQLYGYTF; cdr3_nt: TGTGCCAGCAGCCCGGGACAACTCTATGGCTACACCTTC
d_call: TRBD2; j_call: TRBJ2-1; clone_size: .; v_call: TRBV7-3; cdr3_aa: CASSFTGTSGYNEQFF; cdr3_nt: TGTGCCAGCAGCTTCACCGGGACTAGCGGTTACAATGAGCAGTTCTTC
d_call: .; j_call: TRBJ2-7; clone_size: .; v_call: TRBV28; cdr3_aa: CASSSVYYEQYF; cdr3_nt: TGTGCCAGCAGTTCAGTTTATTACGAGCAGTACTTC
d_call: .; j_call: TRBJ2-7; clone_size: once; v_call: TRBV19; cdr3_aa: CASSLGGGGYEQYF; cdr3_nt: TGTGCCAGTAGCTTAGGAGGGGGCGGCTACGAGCAGTACTTC
d_call: .; j_call: TRBJ2-5; clone_size: once; v_call: TRBV18; cdr3_aa: CASSGTVEETQYF; cdr3_nt: TGTGCCAGCTCCGGTACAGTGGAAGAGACCCAGTACTTC
d_call: TRBD2; j_call: TRBJ2-1; clone_size: .; v_call: TRBV9; cdr3_aa: CASSVEEREIVLEQFF; cdr3_nt: TGTGCCAGCAGCGTAGAAGAGCGGGAGATCGTGCTGGAGCAGTTCTTC